This is a list of T cell receptor beta chains from one sample in a study of cytomegalovirus exposure and HLA in healthy donors. Clones were read by immunoSEQ multiplex PCR, and TCRdb kept only the in-frame ones, dropping some. This sample carries more than 60,000 clones, around four fifths of them seen once, and the ten largest clones take about 5%. The sample consisted of PBMCs. The receptors here all came from a male donor in good health and CMV-seropositive. The CDR3 runs from the conserved cysteine through the conserved F or W. The D gene is left open where the match is weak. Part of the rows lack a size; the others show once, few, many or a class for expanded clones.

TRBV18,NA,TRBJ1-4,NA,18,TGTGCCAGCTCACCACGGTCGGGAATGTCGACAACTAATGAAAAACTGTTTTTT,CASSPRSGMSTTNEKLFF
TRBV19,TRBD1,TRBJ2-7,once,14,TGTGCCAGTAGTATCGGACAGGGGGCTTACGAGCAGTACTTC,CASSIGQGAYEQYF
TRBV19,NA,TRBJ2-5,NA,13,TGTGCCAGTAATGGGGCAGGGAAAAAGACCCAGTACTTC,CASNGAGKKTQYF
TRBV4-1,NA,TRBJ1-4,NA,16,TGCGCCAGCAGCCGTGCGGGTACAGGGTCTGATGAAAAACTGTTTTTT,CASSRAGTGSDEKLFF
TRBV7-2,NA,TRBJ1-1,NA,14,TGTGCCAGCAGCTTAGCTGTAGGAGACACTGAAGCTTTCTTT,CASSLAVGDTEAFF
TRBV7-3,TRBD2,TRBJ2-5,NA,18,TGTGCCAGCAGCTTAATAGAGGGGCTAGCGGGGGGGGCGGAGACCCAGTACTTC,CASSLIEGLAGGAETQYF
TRBV5-4,NA,TRBJ1-2,NA,14,TGTGCCAGCAGCTTGGGCAGGGCTTACTATGGCTACACCTTC,CASSLGRAYYGYTF
TRBV27,TRBD2,TRBJ2-3,NA,17,TGTGCCAGCAGTCAAGCATTTCTAGCGGGGGTCACAGATACGCAGTATTTT,CASSQAFLAGVTDTQYF
TRBV7-9,TRBD2,TRBJ2-3,NA,15,TGTGCCAGCAGCTTCCGGACTAGCGAGATAGATACGCAGTATTTT,CASSFRTSEIDTQYF
TRBV29-1,NA,TRBJ2-3,NA,14,TGCAGCGTTGATGGGCCTAGCGACTCAGATACGCAGTATTTT,CSVDGPSDSDTQYF